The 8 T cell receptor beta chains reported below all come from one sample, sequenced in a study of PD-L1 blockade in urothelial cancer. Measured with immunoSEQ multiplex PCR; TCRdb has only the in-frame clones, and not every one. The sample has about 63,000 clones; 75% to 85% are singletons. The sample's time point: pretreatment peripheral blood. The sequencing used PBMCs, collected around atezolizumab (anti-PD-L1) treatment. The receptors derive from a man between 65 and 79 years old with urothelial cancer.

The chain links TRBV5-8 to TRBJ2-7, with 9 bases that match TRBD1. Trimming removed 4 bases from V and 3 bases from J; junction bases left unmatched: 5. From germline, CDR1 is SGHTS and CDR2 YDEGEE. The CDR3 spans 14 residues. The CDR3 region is CASSNRDRDYEQYF. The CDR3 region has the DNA TGTGCCAGCAGCAACCGGGACAGGGACTACGAGCAGTACTTC.

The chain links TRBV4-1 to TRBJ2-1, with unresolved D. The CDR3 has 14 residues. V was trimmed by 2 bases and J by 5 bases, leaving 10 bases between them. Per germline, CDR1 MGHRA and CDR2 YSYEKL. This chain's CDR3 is CASSQPHDNNEQFF. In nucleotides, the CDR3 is TGCGCCAGCAGCCAACCGCACGACAACAATGAGCAGTTCTTC.

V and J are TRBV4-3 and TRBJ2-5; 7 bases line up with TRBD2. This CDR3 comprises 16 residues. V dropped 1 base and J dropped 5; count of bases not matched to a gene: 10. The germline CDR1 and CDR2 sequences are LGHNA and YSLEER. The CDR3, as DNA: TGCGCCAGCAGCCAAGTGGTAGGGGAGGGGTCGGAGACCCAGTACTTC. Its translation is CASSQVVGEGSETQYF.

CDR3 in DNA: TGTGCCAGCTCGACATCGTTTGGTAACTATGGCTACACCTTC. Protein product: CASSTSFGNYGYTF. The chain uses TRBV6-1 and TRBJ1-2; no clear D. This CDR3 has 14 amino acids. The V gene lost 8 bases and the J gene lost 1 base, with 14 bases spanning the gap. Per the germline V gene, CDR1 is MNHNS and CDR2 is SASEGT.

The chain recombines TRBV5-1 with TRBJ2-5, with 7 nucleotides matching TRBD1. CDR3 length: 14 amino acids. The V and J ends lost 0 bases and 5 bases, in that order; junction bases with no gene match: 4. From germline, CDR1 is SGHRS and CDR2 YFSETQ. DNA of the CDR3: TGCGCCAGCAGCTTGGTAGGGGGCGCCGAGACCCAGTACTTC. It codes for CASSLVGGAETQYF.

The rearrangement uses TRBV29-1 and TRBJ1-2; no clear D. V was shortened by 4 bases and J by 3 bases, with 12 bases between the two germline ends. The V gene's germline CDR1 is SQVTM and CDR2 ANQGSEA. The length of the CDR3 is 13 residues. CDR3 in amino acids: CSVVIPEDYGYTF. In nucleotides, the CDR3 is TGCAGCGTTGTAATCCCGGAGGACTATGGCTACACCTTC.

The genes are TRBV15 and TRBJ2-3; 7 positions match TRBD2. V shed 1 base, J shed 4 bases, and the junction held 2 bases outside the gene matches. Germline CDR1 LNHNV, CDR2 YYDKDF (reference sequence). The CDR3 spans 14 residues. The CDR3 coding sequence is TGTGCCACCAGCAGAGGGGCGGGAGCAGATACGCAGTATTTT. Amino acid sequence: CATSRGAGADTQYF.

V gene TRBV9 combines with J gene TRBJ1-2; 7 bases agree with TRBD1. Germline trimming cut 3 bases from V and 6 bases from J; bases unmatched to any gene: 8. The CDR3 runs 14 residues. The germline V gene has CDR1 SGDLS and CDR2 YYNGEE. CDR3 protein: CASSALLGGDGYTF. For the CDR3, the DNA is TGTGCCAGCAGCGCCCTTCTAGGGGGCGATGGCTACACCTTC.